The next 13 T cell receptor beta chains were all read from a single sample in a study of T cell repertoires in cytomegalovirus infection. These TCRs' antigens remain unknown. TCRdb reanalysed the reads using MiXCR and keeps one entry per CDR3 protein. The sample contains about 890,000 distinct CDR3 sequences, roughly 30% of which appear only once. Sample: cultured CD8+ T cells from PBMCs, taken from culture after CMV antigen stimulation. Every receptor here comes from a human donor in good health (CMV status not recorded). Some clones in this sample may be carry-over from other donors' samples.

This clonotype was found many times. CDR3 in DNA: TGTGCCAGCAGTCCCCTCGGAAGCAATCAGCCCCAGCATTTT. Encoded protein: CASSPLGSNQPQHF. V is TRBV28 and J is TRBJ1-5, with D uncertain. The CDR3 runs 14 residues. The germline CDR1 and CDR2 sequences are MDHEN and SYDVKM. V lost 5 bases and J 1 base, leaving 9 bases between the germline ends.

This chain uses TRBV4-1 with TRBJ1-5; TRBD1 is a possible D gene (5 bases). Germline V gene sequence: CDR1 MGHRA, CDR2 YSYEKL. V dropped 1 base and J dropped 0 bases, with 13 bases sitting between them. The CDR3 has 17 amino acids. The CDR3 nucleotides read TGCGCCAGCAGCCAAGCGGGGGGGACGTATAGCAATCAGCCCCAGCATTTT. Amino acid sequence: CASSQAGGTYSNQPQHF.

CDR3 sequence reads: CASTPGAGTQYF. Here the CDR3 DNA reads TGTGCCTCAACTCCGGGAGCGGGGACCCAGTACTTC. The rearrangement uses TRBV19 and TRBJ2-5, with D maybe TRBD2 (6 bases). Trimming stripped 11 bases from V and 7 bases from J, with 17 bases between. CDR1 is LNHDA and CDR2 is SQIVND in the germline V gene (reference sequence). The CDR3 sequence is 12 residues long.

The gene calls are TRBV10-3 and TRBJ2-1; 10 positions match TRBD2. CDR3 size: 17 residues. V gave up 0 bases and J gave up 3 bases; unmatched junction bases: 5. Per germline, CDR1 ENHRY and CDR2 SYGVKD. The CDR3 here is CAISESLAGVIYNEQFF. The CDR3 coding sequence is TGTGCCATCAGTGAGTCCCTAGCGGGGGTGATCTACAATGAGCAGTTCTTC.

The chain has TRBV9 and TRBJ2-1, with unresolved D. V dropped 1 base and J dropped 4 bases, with 15 bases sitting between them. CDR3 length equals 16 residues. Per germline, CDR1 SGDLS and CDR2 YYNGEE. The CDR3: CASSVMADPLYNEQFF. The DNA for the CDR3 is TGTGCCAGCAGCGTAATGGCAGACCCACTATACAATGAGCAGTTCTTC.

This chain uses TRBV7-2 with TRBJ1-6; D is unclear. This CDR3 contains 14 residues. Deletions cut 1 base from V and 7 bases from J, with 8 bases between. CDR1 and CDR2 (germline): SGHTA, FQGNSA. The CDR3 here is CASSLVIGNSPLHF. CDR3 in DNA: TGTGCCAGCAGCTTAGTGATAGGGAATTCACCCCTCCACTTT.

The CDR3 spells CASTLTGGVGNEQFF. In DNA form, the CDR3 reads TGTGCCAGCACCCTTACAGGGGGGGTTGGCAATGAGCAGTTCTTC. The rearrangement links TRBV6-2 or TRBV6-3 to TRBJ2-1; possible D gene TRBD1, 8 bases. Germline V gene sequence: CDR1 MNHEY, CDR2 SVGEGT. The CDR3 runs 15 residues. The germline V and J ends were trimmed by 7 bases and 6 bases, with 19 bases remaining between them.

The chain uses TRBV4-3 and TRBJ2-5; 12 nucleotides agree with TRBD2. The junction had 13 bases not matched to a gene; V was cut back by 0 bases and J by 5 bases. CDR3 size: 19 residues. The germline V gene encodes CDR1 LGHNA and CDR2 YSLEER. CDR3 nucleotides: TGCGCCAGCAGCCAAGATCCCCCTAGCGGGGGGGCGGCGGGGGAGACCCAGTACTTC. Amino acids: CASSQDPPSGGAAGETQYF.

The chain combines TRBV18 with TRBJ1-2, with 8 bases that match TRBD1. CDR1 and CDR2 from the germline V gene are KGHSH and LQKENI. Trimming removed 3 bases from V and 2 bases from J; junction bases left unmatched: 11. The CDR3 has 17 residues. CDR3 residues: CASSPPPDREYNYGYTF. In DNA form, the CDR3 reads TGTGCCAGCTCACCGCCGCCGGACAGGGAGTACAACTATGGCTACACCTTC.

The rearrangement uses TRBV7-9 and TRBJ2-3; weak D call: TRBD1 (6 bases). This CDR3 has 14 amino acids. CDR1 is SEHNR and CDR2 is FQNEAQ in the germline V gene (reference sequence). V was trimmed by 5 bases and J by 9 bases, leaving 18 bases between them. CDR3 region: CASSPLQGRETQYF. In DNA form, the CDR3 reads TGTGCCAGCAGCCCCCTACAGGGCCGAGAAACGCAGTATTTT.

This clonotype was detected a few times. This sequence joins TRBV27 and TRBJ1-4; TRBD1 matches 9 bases. Looked up from germline, CDR1 is MNHEY and CDR2 is SMNVEV (reference sequence). There are 13 residues in the CDR3. The ends lost 3 bases at V and 12 bases at J; junction bases unmatched: 5. DNA for the CDR3: TGTGCCAGCAGTTTGATACAGGGGGCTGAACTGTTTTTT. Encoded protein: CASSLIQGAELFF.

The table lists this clonotype with a few counts. The rearrangement uses TRBV6-5 and TRBJ1-6; D gene ambiguous. The CDR3 runs 13 residues. Germline-derived CDR1 and CDR2 are MNHEY and SVGAGI. With 0 bases removed from V and 7 bases from J, the gap between germline ends came to 4 bases. CDR3 protein: CASSYSVNSPLHF. The DNA for the CDR3 is TGTGCCAGCAGTTACTCGGTGAATTCACCCCTCCACTTT.

Comments on this clonotype: The junction does not match germline at one end; this may be a read error. The chain recombines TRBV6-8 with TRBJ2-1; no clear D. This CDR3 comprises 13 residues. Germline CDR1 is MNHGY and CDR2 is SAAAGT. The CDR3 loop is CASSYLSYNVQFF. The DNA for the CDR3 is TGTGCCAGCAGTTACCTCAGCTACAATGTGCAGTTCTTC.